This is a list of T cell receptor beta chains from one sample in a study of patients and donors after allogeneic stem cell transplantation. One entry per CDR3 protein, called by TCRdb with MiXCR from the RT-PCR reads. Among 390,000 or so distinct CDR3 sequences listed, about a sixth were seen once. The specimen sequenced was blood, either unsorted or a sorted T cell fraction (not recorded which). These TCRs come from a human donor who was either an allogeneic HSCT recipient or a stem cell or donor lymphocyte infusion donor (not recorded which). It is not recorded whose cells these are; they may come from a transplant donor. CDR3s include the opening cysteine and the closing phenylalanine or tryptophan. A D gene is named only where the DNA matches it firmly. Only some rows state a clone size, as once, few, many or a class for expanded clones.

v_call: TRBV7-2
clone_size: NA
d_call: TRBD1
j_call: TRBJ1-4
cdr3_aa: CASSRGLARTGKLFF
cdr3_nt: TGTGCCAGCAGCAGGGGGCTGGCCCGGACAGGAAAACTGTTTTTT

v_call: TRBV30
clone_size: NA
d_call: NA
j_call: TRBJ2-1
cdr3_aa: CAWSPSAGLYNEQFF
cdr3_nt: TGTGCCTGGAGTCCTAGCGCCGGACTTTACAATGAGCAGTTCTTC

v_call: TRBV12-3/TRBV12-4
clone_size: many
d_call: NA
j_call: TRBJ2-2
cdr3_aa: CASSLDGANTGELFF
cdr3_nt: TGTGCCAGCAGTTTAGACGGCGCGAACACCGGGGAGCTGTTTTTT

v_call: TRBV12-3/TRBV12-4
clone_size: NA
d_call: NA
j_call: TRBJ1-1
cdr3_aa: CASSLWGGARTEAFF
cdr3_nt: TGTGCCAGCAGTTTATGGGGGGGCGCCAGGACTGAAGCTTTCTTT

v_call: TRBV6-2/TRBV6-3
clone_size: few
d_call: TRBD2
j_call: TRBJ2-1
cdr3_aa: CASTQRGSDEQFF
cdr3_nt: TGTGCCAGCACCCAGCGGGGAAGCGATGAGCAGTTCTTC

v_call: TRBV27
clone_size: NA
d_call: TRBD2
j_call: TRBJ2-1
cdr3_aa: CASSLAGLAGDNEQFF
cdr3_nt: TGTGCCAGCAGTCTCGCGGGACTAGCGGGAGACAATGAGCAGTTCTTC

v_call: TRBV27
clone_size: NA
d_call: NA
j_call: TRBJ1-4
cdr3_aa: CASSLIPSKGWQKLFF
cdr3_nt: TGTGCCAGCAGTTTAATCCCTTCGAAGGGGTGGCAAAAACTGTTTTTT

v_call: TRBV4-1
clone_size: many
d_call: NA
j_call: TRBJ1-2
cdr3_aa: CASSQYRARYTF
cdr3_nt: TGCGCCAGCAGCCAATACAGGGCTCGCTACACCTTC

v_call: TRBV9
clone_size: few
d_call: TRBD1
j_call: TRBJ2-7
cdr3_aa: CASSALPGQGYEQYF
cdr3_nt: TGTGCCAGCAGCGCACTCCCGGGACAGGGGTACGAGCAGTACTTC

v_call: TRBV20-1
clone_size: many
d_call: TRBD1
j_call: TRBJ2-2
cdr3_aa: CSARGGRQGRHTGELFF
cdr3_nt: TGCAGTGCTAGAGGGGGTCGACAGGGACGTCATACCGGGGAGCTGTTTTTT

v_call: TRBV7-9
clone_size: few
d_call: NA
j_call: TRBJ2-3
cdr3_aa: CASSARTHSTDTQYF
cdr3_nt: TGTGCCAGCAGCGCCCGGACCCATAGCACAGATACGCAGTATTTT

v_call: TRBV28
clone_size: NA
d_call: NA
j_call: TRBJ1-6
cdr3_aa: CASMEALRYNSPLHF
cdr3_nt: TGTGCCAGCATGGAGGCCCTGCGGTATAATTCACCCCTCCACTTT

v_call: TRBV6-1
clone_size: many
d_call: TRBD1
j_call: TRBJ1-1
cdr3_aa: CASSVQGMNTEAFF
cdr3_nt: TGTGCCAGCAGCGTACAGGGGATGAACACTGAAGCTTTCTTT

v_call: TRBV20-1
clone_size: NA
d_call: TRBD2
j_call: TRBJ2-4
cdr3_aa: CSAKVRASGSMDIQYF
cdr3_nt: TGCAGTGCTAAAGTTCGGGCTAGCGGGAGTATGGACATTCAGTACTTC

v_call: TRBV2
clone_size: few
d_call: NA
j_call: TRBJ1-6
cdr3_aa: CASRGEGSSYNSPLHF
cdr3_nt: TGTGCCAGCAGGGGTGAGGGGAGCTCCTATAATTCACCCCTCCACTTT